The source of this TCR beta chain is a study of blood T cell repertoires in COVID-19. Trimming removed 2 bases from V and 4 bases from J, with 11 bases in between. Germline loops: CDR1 MGHRA, CDR2 YSYEKL. The CDR3 has 14 residues. TCRdb keeps only in-frame clones here, not all; method: immunoSEQ multiplex PCR. Of about 400,000 clones in the sample, roughly 86% were seen once. The gene calls are TRBV4-1 and TRBJ1-1; a possible D gene is TRBD1 (6 bases). The source material was PBMCs or T cells enriched from blood (not recorded which). The sequence was obtained from a woman aged 40 to 50 with acute COVID-19. CDR3 nucleotides: TGCGCCAGCAGCCAATTAAGGGGGAGCACTGAAGCTTTCTTT. Amino acids: CASSQLRGSTEAFF.